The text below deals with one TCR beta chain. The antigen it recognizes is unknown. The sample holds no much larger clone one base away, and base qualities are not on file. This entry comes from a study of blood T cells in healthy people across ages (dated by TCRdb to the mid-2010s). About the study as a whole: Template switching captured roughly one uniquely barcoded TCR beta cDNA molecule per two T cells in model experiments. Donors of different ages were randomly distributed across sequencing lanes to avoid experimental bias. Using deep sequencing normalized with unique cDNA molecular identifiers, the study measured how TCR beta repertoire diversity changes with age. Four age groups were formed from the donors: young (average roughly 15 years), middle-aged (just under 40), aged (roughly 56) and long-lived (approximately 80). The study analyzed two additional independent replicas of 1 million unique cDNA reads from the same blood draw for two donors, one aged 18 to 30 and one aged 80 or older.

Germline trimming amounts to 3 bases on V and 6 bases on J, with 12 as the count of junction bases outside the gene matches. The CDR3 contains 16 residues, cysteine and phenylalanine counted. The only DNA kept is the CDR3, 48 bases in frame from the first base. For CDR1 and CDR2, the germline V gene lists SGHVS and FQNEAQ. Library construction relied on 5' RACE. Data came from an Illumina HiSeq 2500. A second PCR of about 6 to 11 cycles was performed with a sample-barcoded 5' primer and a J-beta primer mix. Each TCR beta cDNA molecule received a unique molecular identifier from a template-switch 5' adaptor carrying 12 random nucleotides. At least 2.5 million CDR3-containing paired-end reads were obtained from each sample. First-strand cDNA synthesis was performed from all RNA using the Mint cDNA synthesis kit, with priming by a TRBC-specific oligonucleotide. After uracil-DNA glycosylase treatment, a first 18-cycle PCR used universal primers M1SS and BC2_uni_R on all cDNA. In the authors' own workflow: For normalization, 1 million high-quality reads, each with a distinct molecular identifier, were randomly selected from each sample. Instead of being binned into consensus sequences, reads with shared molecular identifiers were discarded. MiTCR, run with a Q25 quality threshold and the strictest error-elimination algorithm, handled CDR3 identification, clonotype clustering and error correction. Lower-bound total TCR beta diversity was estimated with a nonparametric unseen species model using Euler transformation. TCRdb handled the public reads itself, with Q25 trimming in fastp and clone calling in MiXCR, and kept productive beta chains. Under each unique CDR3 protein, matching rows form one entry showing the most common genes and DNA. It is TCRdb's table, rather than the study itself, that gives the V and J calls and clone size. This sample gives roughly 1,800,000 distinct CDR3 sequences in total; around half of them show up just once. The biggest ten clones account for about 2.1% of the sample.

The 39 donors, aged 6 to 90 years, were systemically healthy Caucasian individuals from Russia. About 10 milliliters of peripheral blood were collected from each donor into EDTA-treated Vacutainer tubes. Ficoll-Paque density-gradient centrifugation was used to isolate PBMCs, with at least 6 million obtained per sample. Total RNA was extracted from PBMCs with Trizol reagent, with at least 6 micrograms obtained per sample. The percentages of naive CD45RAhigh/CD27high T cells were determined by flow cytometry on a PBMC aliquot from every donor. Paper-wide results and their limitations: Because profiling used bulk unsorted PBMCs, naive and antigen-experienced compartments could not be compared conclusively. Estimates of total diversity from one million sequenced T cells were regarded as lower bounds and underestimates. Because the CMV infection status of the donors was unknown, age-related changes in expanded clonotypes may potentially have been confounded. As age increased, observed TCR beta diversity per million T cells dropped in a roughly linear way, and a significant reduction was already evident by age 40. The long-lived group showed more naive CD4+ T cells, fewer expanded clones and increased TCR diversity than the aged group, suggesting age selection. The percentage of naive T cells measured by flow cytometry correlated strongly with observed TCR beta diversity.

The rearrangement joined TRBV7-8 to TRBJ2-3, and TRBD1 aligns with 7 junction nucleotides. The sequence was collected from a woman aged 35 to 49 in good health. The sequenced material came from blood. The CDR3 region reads CASSFRQGALSDTQYF. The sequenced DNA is TGTGCCAGCAGCTTCCGACAGGGTGCCTTGTCGGATACGCAGTATTTT.